The clone carrying this T cell receptor beta chain has only a few counts. Its matching antigen is unknown. At one end, the junction sequence differs from germline, possibly due to a read error. CDR1 is LGHDT and CDR2 is YNNKEL in the germline V gene (reference sequence). This CDR3 region has 12 residues. As for time point: persistent/refractory GD, antithyroid drugs over 5 years with positive TRAb. Generation of the TCR library employed RNA extracted from PBMCs. One endocrinology department in Xi'an, China, was where patients came from. This sample was included in a study of regulatory T cells in long-lasting Graves disease. General observations from the study: Persistent patients shared some 2,500 public clonotypes among themselves. Newly diagnosed patients shared fewer, at nearly 1,000. There was favoring of TRBV28, TRBJ1-2 and TRBJ2-5 in persistent disease.

CDR3-region Arm-PCR and iRepertoire HTBI primers produced the TCR beta libraries. As originally analysed: In the combined samples, under 80 TRBV and 14 to 15 TRBJ segments were identified. Via MiXCR, TCRdb re-called the multiplex PCR reads, giving one row per CDR3 protein. TCRdb's processing, not the study's, gives the V and J calls here. The sample shows around 400,000 distinct CDR3 sequences, approximately 25% of them seen only once. The source of this sequence is a woman aged 40 to 55 with Graves disease. The chain uses TRBV3-1 and TRBJ2-5; 7 positions agree with TRBD2. The material was peripheral blood mononuclear cells (PBMCs), obtained when the disease was refractory, from a patient treated with antithyroid drugs. This CDR3 is CASSQVSRGSIF. CDR3 nucleotide sequence: TGTGCCAGCAGCCAAGTCAGCCGCGGGAGTATCTTC.